This TCR beta chain was profiled in a study of blood T cell repertoires in COVID-19. Overall study context: PBMCs, B-cell-depleted T cells, or T cells provided the cDNA or gDNA that made up the material.

Germline trimming cut 7 bases from V and 1 base from J; bases unmatched to any gene: 9. The germline V gene has CDR1 SSHAT and CDR2 FNYEAQ (reference sequence). CDR3 length equals 15 residues. Generated by immunoSEQ multiplex PCR, the TCRdb table keeps only in-frame clones and is missing some. The sample has 140,000 or so clones, 65% to 90% seen once. The sample was peripheral blood. The chain is built from TRBV7-7 and TRBJ2-5; 7 bases are a match to TRBD1. This sequence was found in a human donor in a cohort sampled during active COVID-19. In DNA, the CDR3 is TGTGCCAGCACCGAACTGACAGGGATCCAAGAGACCCAGTACTTC. Its translation: CASTELTGIQETQYF.